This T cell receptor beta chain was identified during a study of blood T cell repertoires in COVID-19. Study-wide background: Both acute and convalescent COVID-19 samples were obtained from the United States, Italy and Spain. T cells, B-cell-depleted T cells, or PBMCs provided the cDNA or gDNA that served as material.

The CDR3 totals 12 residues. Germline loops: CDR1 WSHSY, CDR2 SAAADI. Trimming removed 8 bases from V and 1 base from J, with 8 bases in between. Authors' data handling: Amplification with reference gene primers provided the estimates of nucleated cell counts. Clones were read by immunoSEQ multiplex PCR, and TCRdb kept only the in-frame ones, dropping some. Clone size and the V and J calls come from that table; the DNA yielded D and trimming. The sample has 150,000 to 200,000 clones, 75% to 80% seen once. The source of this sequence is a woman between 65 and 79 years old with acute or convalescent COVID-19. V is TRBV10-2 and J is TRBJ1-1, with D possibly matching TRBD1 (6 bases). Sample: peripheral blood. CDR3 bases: TGCGCCAGCCAACAGGGGAACACTGAAGCTTTCTTT. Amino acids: CASQQGNTEAFF.